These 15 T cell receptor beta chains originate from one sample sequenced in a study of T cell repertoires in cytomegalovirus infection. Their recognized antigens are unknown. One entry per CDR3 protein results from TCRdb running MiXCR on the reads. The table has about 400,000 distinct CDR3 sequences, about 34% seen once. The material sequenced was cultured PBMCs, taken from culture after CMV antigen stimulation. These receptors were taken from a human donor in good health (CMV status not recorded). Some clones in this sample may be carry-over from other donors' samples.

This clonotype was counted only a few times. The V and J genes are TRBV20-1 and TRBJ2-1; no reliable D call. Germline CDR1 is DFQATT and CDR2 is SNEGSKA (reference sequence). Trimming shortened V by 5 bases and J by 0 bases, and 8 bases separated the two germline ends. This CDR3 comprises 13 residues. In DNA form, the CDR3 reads TGCAGTGCTGGGCTTAGCTCCTACAATGAGCAGTTCTTC. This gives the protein CSAGLSSYNEQFF.

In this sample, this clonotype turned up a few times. CDR3 protein: CASSFHRGQAFF. CDR3 in DNA: TGTGCCAGCAGCTTTCACCGGGGTCAGGCTTTCTTT. The J gene is TRBJ1-1, the V gene TRBV7-9; unclear D gene. Germline V CDR1 and CDR2: SEHNR, FQNEAQ (reference sequence). V lost 3 bases and J lost 11, with 13 bases in between. The CDR3 length is 12 residues.

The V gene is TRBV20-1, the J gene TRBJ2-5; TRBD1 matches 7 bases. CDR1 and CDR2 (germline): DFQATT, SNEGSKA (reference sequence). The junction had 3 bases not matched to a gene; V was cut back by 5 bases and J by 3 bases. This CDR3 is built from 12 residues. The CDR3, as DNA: TGCAGTGCTCCTGACAGGGAAGAGACCCAGTACTTC. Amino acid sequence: CSAPDREETQYF.

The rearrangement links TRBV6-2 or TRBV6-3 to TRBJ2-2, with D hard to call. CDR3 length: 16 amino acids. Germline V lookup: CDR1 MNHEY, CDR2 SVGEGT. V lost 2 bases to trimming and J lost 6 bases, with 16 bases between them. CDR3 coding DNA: TGTGCCAGCAGTTACCCGAACCAACCGTACTCCGGGGAGCTGTTTTTT. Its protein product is CASSYPNQPYSGELFF.

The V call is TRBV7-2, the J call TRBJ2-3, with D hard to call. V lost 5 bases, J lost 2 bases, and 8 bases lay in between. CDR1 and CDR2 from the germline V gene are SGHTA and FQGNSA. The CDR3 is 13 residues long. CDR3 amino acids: CASSRPNTDTQYF. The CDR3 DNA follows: TGTGCCAGCAGCCGACCCAACACAGATACGCAGTATTTT.

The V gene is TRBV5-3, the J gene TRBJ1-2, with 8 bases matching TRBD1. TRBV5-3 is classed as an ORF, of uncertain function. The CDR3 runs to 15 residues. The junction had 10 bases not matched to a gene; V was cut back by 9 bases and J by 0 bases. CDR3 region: CATKTGTGTNYGYTF. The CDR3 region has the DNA TGTGCCACGAAAACCGGGACAGGAACTAACTATGGCTACACCTTC.

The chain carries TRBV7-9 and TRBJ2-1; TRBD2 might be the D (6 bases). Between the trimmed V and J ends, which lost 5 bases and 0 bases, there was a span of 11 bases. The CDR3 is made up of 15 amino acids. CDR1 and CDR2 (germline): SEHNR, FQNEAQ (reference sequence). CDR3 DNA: TGTGCCAGCAGCGCCCGACTAGACTCCTACAATGAGCAGTTCTTC. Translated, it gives CASSARLDSYNEQFF.

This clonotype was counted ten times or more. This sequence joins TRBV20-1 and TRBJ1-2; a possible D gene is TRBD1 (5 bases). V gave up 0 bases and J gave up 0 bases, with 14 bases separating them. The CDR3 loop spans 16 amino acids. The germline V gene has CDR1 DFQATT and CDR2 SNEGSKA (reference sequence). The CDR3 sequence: CSARDIRRDSNYGYTF. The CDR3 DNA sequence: TGCAGTGCTAGAGATATTCGACGGGACTCTAACTATGGCTACACCTTC.

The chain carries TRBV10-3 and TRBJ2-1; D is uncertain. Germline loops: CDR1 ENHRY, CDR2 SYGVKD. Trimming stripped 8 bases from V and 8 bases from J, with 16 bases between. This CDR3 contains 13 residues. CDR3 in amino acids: CAIESSHSDEQFF. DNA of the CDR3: TGTGCCATCGAGAGCTCCCATTCGGATGAGCAGTTCTTC.

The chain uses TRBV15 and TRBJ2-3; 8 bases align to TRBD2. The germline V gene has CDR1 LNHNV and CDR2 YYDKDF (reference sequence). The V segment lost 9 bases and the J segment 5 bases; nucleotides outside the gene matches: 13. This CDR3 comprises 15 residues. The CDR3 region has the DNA TGTGCCACAACTCGCGGGAGGCTCCAGGAAGATACGCAGTATTTT. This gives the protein CATTRGRLQEDTQYF.

The CDR3 loop reads CASSLQDRSTYGYTF. Written as DNA, the CDR3 is TGTGCCAGCAGCTTACAGGATCGAAGTACCTATGGCTACACCTTC. The chain joins TRBV5-4 to TRBJ1-2, with D possibly being TRBD1 (5 bases). Germline-derived CDR1 and CDR2 are SGHNT and YYREEE (reference sequence). The CDR3 spans 15 residues. V lost 2 bases, J lost 4 bases, and 15 bases lay in between. The full variable domain, completed using reference TRBV5-4 and TRBJ1-2, is ETGVTQSPTHLIKTRGQQVTLRCSSQSGHNTVSWYQQALGQGPQFIFQYYREEENGRGNFPPRFSGLQFPNYSSELNVNALELDDSALYLCASSLQDRSTYGYTFGSGTRLTVV.

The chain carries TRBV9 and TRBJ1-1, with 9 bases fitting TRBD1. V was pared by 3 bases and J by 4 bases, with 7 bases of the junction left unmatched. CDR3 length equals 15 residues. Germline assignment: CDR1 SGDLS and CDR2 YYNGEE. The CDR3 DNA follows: TGTGCCAGCAGCGCCGGGACAGGGAGTGGCACTGAAGCTTTCTTT. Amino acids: CASSAGTGSGTEAFF.

The CDR3 is CASSPRRRDEQFF. The CDR3 coding sequence is TGTGCCAGCAGTCCCCGACGACGCGATGAGCAGTTCTTC. V gene TRBV12-3 or TRBV12-4 combines with J gene TRBJ2-1, with D unclear. V was clipped by 5 bases and J by 8 bases, with 13 bases between them. The CDR3 length is 13 residues.

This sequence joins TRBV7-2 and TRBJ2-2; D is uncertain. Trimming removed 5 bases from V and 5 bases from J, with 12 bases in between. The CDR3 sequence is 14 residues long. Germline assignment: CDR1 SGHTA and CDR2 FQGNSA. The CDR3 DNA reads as TGTGCCAGCAGCCTAGACCCACAAACCGGGGAGCTGTTTTTT. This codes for CASSLDPQTGELFF. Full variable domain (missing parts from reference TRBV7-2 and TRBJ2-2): GAGVSQSPSNKVTEKGKDVELRCDPISGHTALYWYRQSLGQGLEFLIYFQGNSAPDKSGLPSDRFSAERTGGSVSTLTIQRTQQEDSAVYLCASSLDPQTGELFFGEGSRLTVL.

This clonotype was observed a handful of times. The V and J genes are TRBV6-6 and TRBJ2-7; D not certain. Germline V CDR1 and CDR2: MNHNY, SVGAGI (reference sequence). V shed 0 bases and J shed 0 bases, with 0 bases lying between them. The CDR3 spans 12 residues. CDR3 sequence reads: CASSYSSYEQYV. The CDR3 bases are TGTGCCAGCAGTTACTCCTCCTACGAGCAGTACGTC.